This passage covers 26 T cell receptor beta chains from one sample sequenced in a study of identical twins. TCRdb reanalysed the 5' RACE reads using MiXCR and keeps one entry per CDR3 protein. The table lists 1.5 million to 2 million distinct CDR3 sequences, about 31% of them singletons, with around 0.3% in the top ten. Sequencing was done on a sample of cord blood. The receptor source for this set is a newborn girl in good health.

The CDR3 sequence is CASSTGINEQFF. The CDR3 bases are TGTGCCAGCAGTACCGGGATCAATGAGCAGTTCTTC. This chain joins TRBV6-6 and TRBJ2-1; D perhaps matches TRBD2 (5 bases). The V gene's germline CDR1 is MNHNY and CDR2 SVGAGI (reference sequence). The CDR3 has 12 amino acids. Between the trimmed V and J ends, which lost 5 bases and 6 bases, there was a span of 8 bases.

The gene calls are TRBV12-3 or TRBV12-4 and TRBJ1-5, with a possible D match to TRBD1 (5 bases). V shed 1 base and J shed 5 bases, with 15 bases lying between them. CDR3 length: 16 residues. CDR3 in amino acids: CASSLVGQAIYQPQHF. The CDR3 DNA is TGTGCCAGCAGTTTAGTGGGGCAGGCCATTTATCAGCCCCAGCATTTT.

The chain has TRBV20-1 and TRBJ2-1, with 8 bases fitting TRBD2. Per germline, CDR1 DFQATT and CDR2 SNEGSKA (reference sequence). V lost 3 bases and J lost 0; bases outside the gene matches: 13. This CDR3 has 18 amino acids. The CDR3 loop is CSASNRHLAGYSYNEQFF. The CDR3 nucleotides read TGCAGTGCTAGTAACAGGCATTTAGCGGGATACTCCTACAATGAGCAGTTCTTC.

The sample holds a few counts of this clonotype. V and J are TRBV12-3 or TRBV12-4 and TRBJ2-7, with 10 nucleotides matching TRBD1. Trimming at V came to 6 bases and at J to 5 bases, leaving 7 bases not matched to a gene. CDR3 length: 14 amino acids. CDR3 DNA sequence: TGTGCCAGCAGCACGACAGGGGGCTTCCACGAGCAGTACTTC. Protein sequence: CASSTTGGFHEQYF.

The chain combines TRBV6-5 with TRBJ2-1, with TRBD2 matching over 7 bases. J was trimmed by 0 bases and V by 2 bases; bases with no gene match: 7. Germline V CDR1 and CDR2: MNHEY, SVGAGI. The CDR3 is 17 residues long. CDR3 sequence: CASSYVERGPSYNEQFF. The CDR3 DNA reads as TGTGCCAGCAGTTACGTCGAGCGGGGACCCTCCTACAATGAGCAGTTCTTC.

V and J are TRBV21-1 and TRBJ2-1. TRBV21-1 is noted as a pseudogene. The CDR3 is made up of 15 amino acids. The CDR3: CASSKGNWPYNEQFF. The DNA for the CDR3 is TGTGCCAGCAGCAAAGGAAACTGGCCCTACAATGAGCAGTTCTTC.

The chain couples TRBV25-1 to TRBJ2-7; D might be TRBD1 or TRBD2, each matching 7 bases. The V end lost 4 bases, the J end lost 7 bases, and 32 bases lay between the germline ends. The CDR3 sequence is 19 residues long. Looked up from germline, CDR1 is MGHDK and CDR2 is SYGVNS. In nucleotides, the CDR3 is TGTGCCAGCAGTGGCAGAAGGTTGTCAGTCAGGGGGGGAAGCAATGAGCAGTACTTC. This codes for CASSGRRLSVRGGSNEQYF.

About this clonotype: A much larger clone lies one base from this, so it may be a read error. V gene TRBV2 combines with J gene TRBJ1-4, with D hard to call. The CDR3 has 12 amino acids. CDR1 is SNHLY, CDR2 FYNNEI, per germline. V lost 1 base and J 8 bases, leaving 5 bases between the germline ends. The CDR3 DNA is TGTGCCAGCAGTGAAGATGGGGAAAAACTGTTTTTT. Its protein product is CASSEDGEKLFF.

The rearrangement links TRBV20-1 to TRBJ2-3; 9 nucleotides line up with TRBD1. Trimming cost V 6 bases and J 3 bases; bases outside gene matches: 13. The CDR3 has 16 residues. CDR1 and CDR2 (germline): DFQATT, SNEGSKA (reference sequence). The CDR3 loop reads CSAAQGARSLTDTQYF. CDR3 DNA: TGCAGTGCCGCACAGGGGGCACGGTCCCTTACAGATACGCAGTATTTT.

Remarks on this clonotype: The junction differs from germline at one of its ends, possibly a read error. V gene TRBV27 combines with J gene TRBJ2-7; 8 nucleotides align to TRBD2. The CDR3 totals 15 residues. CDR1 and CDR2 from the germline V gene are MNHEY and SMNVEV (reference sequence). CDR3 residues: CASSWTPGLGYEQLF. The CDR3 DNA follows: TGTGCCAGCAGTTGGACGCCGGGACTAGGATACGAGCAGTTATTC.

The gene calls are TRBV19 and TRBJ2-1; the D gene is possibly TRBD2 (5 bases). Germline loops: CDR1 LNHDA, CDR2 SQIVND (reference sequence). This CDR3 has 12 amino acids. V lost 1 base and J 15 bases, leaving 13 bases between the germline ends. CDR3 amino acids: CASSIGNEGRFF. CDR3 DNA: TGTGCCAGTAGTATAGGAAATGAGGGTCGGTTCTTC.

This chain connects TRBV9 to TRBJ2-1; tentatively, D is TRBD2 (6 bases). The J call may be incorrect, as the DNA end agrees better with TRBJ2-7. This CDR3 spans 15 amino acids. Per the germline V gene, CDR1 is SGDLS and CDR2 is YYNGEE. The CDR3 sequence is CASSVEGSGYNEQYF. CDR3 sequence (DNA): TGTGCCAGCAGCGTAGAGGGTAGCGGCTACAATGAGCAGTACTTC.

This chain links TRBV20-1 with TRBJ2-5, with 9 bases that match TRBD2. The CDR3 loop spans 13 amino acids. The junction had 7 bases not matched to a gene; V was cut back by 6 bases and J by 5 bases. CDR1 DFQATT and CDR2 SNEGSKA come from the germline V gene (reference sequence). CDR3 DNA: TGCAGTGCCTCTAGCGGGATTGTGGAGACCCAGTACTTC. Translating gives CSASSGIVETQYF.

This clonotype was picked up a small number of times. The chain carries TRBV4-1 and TRBJ1-4; 7 bases fit TRBD1. The CDR3 has 15 residues. Germline V gives CDR1 MGHRA, CDR2 YSYEKL. V lost 1 base and J lost 6; bases outside the gene matches: 5. This CDR3 reads CASSQGQGPYEKLFF. The DNA of the CDR3 is TGCGCCAGCAGCCAAGGACAGGGCCCCTATGAAAAACTGTTTTTT.

The chain recombines TRBV6-1 with TRBJ2-3, with 9 positions matching TRBD2. From germline, CDR1 is MNHNS and CDR2 SASEGT. V shed 0 bases, J shed 0 bases, and the junction held 7 bases outside the gene matches. The CDR3 loop spans 18 amino acids. The CDR3 region has the DNA TGTGCCAGCAGTGAAGCGGCTCGGCGGGGGGGTAGCACAGATACGCAGTATTTT. Translating it yields CASSEAARRGGSTDTQYF.

This clonotype was counted only a few times. V usage is TRBV20-1 and J usage is TRBJ2-3, with D hard to call. Per germline, CDR1 DFQATT and CDR2 SNEGSKA (reference sequence). V was clipped by 3 bases and J by 2 bases, with 15 bases between them. The CDR3 has 15 amino acids. In DNA form, the CDR3 reads TGCAGTGCTAGTGCCTTCAGGATACTCACAGATACGCAGTATTTT. Protein product: CSASAFRILTDTQYF.

This chain links TRBV5-1 with TRBJ2-4; 14 positions agree with TRBD2. After removal of 3 bases from V and 8 bases from J, the junction contained 7 bases not matched to a gene. Germline V gene sequence: CDR1 SGHRS, CDR2 YFSETQ. The CDR3 loop spans 16 amino acids. The CDR3 reads CASSSRPGLAGDIQYF. Written as DNA, the CDR3 is TGCGCCAGCAGCTCCCGACCGGGACTAGCGGGAGACATTCAGTACTTC.

V gene TRBV29-1 combines with J gene TRBJ2-7; D tentatively fits TRBD1 or TRBD2 (5 bases each). The germline V and J ends were trimmed by 5 bases and 3 bases, with 11 bases remaining between them. Germline V CDR1 and CDR2: SQVTM, ANQGSEA. The CDR3 covers 12 residues. The CDR3 sequence is CSVLGDLYEQYF. Here the CDR3 DNA reads TGCAGCGTTTTAGGGGACCTCTACGAGCAGTACTTC.

In its sample, this clonotype was seen a few times. The V call is TRBV11-2, the J call TRBJ2-1; perhaps TRBD2 as D (6 bases). This CDR3 is 17 amino acids long. Germline assignment: CDR1 SGHAT and CDR2 FQNNGV. V lost 1 base, J lost 6 bases, and 19 bases lay in between. Here the CDR3 reads CASSLGVRTIRLNEQFF. In DNA form, the CDR3 reads TGTGCCAGCAGCTTAGGAGTGAGGACTATACGGCTCAATGAGCAGTTCTTC.

Here the CDR3 reads CASSVEGTGGHEQYF. CDR3 in DNA: TGTGCCAGCAGCGTAGAAGGGACAGGGGGGCATGAGCAGTACTTC. The rearrangement uses TRBV9 and TRBJ2-5; 11 bases align to TRBD1. Germline V gene data show CDR1 as SGDLS and CDR2 as YYNGEE. CDR3 length: 15 amino acids. The V segment lost 0 bases and the J segment 11 bases; nucleotides outside the gene matches: 9.

A single count supports this clonotype. The V gene is TRBV6-6, the J gene TRBJ2-1; D uncertain. The CDR3 is made up of 13 amino acids. CDR1 MNHNY and CDR2 SVGAGI come from the germline V gene (reference sequence). Deletions cut 7 bases from V and 3 bases from J, with 10 bases between. The DNA for the CDR3 is TGTGCCAGCACCCCAAACAACTACAATGAGCAGTTCTTC. Translating gives CASTPNNYNEQFF.

CDR3 nucleotide sequence: TGTGCCACGTTCGGGACTAGCGGGACCTACGAGCAGTACTTC. Amino acids: CATFGTSGTYEQYF. This chain uses TRBV10-3 with TRBJ2-7, with 13 positions matching TRBD2. CDR1 is ENHRY and CDR2 is SYGVKD in the germline V gene. V lost 10 bases and J lost 2; bases outside the gene matches: 5. This CDR3 has 14 residues.

The chain has TRBV29-1 and TRBJ1-2; D remains unclear. This CDR3 spans 13 amino acids. Trimming pared 4 bases from V and 3 bases from J, leaving 12 bases between. Germline CDR1 SQVTM, CDR2 ANQGSEA. The CDR3 region has the DNA TGCAGCGTTGGAACAGTGAGCGACTATGGCTACACCTTC. Residues: CSVGTVSDYGYTF.

This clonotype was counted between two and nine times. The chain uses TRBV5-1 and TRBJ2-1, with a weak D call TRBD2 (6 bases). Germline CDR1 is SGHRS and CDR2 is YFSETQ. V lost 4 bases and J 0 bases, leaving 17 bases between the germline ends. The CDR3 is made up of 17 amino acids. CDR3 coding DNA: TGCGCCAGCAGCCCTCGTCTTTCGGGACTCTCCTACAATGAGCAGTTCTTC. The encoded protein is CASSPRLSGLSYNEQFF.

The J gene is TRBJ1-2, the V gene TRBV2; D ambiguous. CDR1 and CDR2 from the germline V gene are SNHLY and FYNNEI. V was trimmed by 1 base and J by 4 bases, leaving 10 bases between them. CDR3 length: 14 amino acids. DNA of the CDR3: TGTGCCAGCAGTGAAGGTCGGGAGGGCTATGGCTACACCTTC. Amino acid sequence: CASSEGREGYGYTF. The complete variable domain, with remaining parts taken from reference TRBV2 and TRBJ1-2, reads EPEVTQTPSHQVTQMGQEVILRCVPISNHLYFYWYRQILGQKVEFLVSFYNNEISEKSEIFDDQFSVERPDGSNFTLKIRSTKLEDSAMYFCASSEGREGYGYTFGSGTRLTVV.

This clonotype has only a few counts. The chain couples TRBV7-9 to TRBJ1-6; 9 nucleotides agree with TRBD1. V lost 6 bases to trimming and J lost 10 bases; unmatched junction nucleotides: 7. This CDR3 region has 14 residues. Germline CDR1 reads SEHNR; CDR2 reads FQNEAQ (reference sequence). The CDR3 region is CASSTTGGRSPLHF. Written as DNA, the CDR3 is TGTGCCAGCAGTACGACAGGGGGAAGATCACCCCTCCACTTT.